This T cell receptor beta chain was profiled in a study of tumor-infiltrating lymphocytes in primary liver carcinoma. From unsorted bulk tissue weighing roughly 17-34 mg, DNA and RNA were co-extracted. Total RNA (about 500 ng) served as template for TCR beta cDNA synthesis primed by a constant-region primer. Libraries for TCR beta were built through three nested multiplex PCR rounds, which together made up a slightly modified ARM-PCR procedure. Researchers ran the first two PCR rounds for ten to eleven cycles each with TRBV1-TRBV30 forward primers and a C-beta reverse primer. Using its own MiXCR run on the multiplex PCR reads, TCRdb lists one record per CDR3 protein. Of approximately 30,000 distinct CDR3 sequences listed, 70% to 80% are singletons. The CDR3 is 15 residues long. Per the germline V gene, CDR1 is MNHNS and CDR2 is SASEGT. Comments on this clonotype: A read error may account for a junction end that differs from germline.

Sample: liver tumor tissue from sampling region 5. Subset indicated: tumor region T5, tumor centre. The TCR sequence derives from a man aged 35 to 55 with primary liver carcinoma and hepatitis B virus infection. This chain joins TRBV6-1 and TRBJ2-3; 8 bases are a match to TRBD1. In nucleotides, the CDR3 is TGTGCCAGCTGTGATGAGACAGGGGTGGCAATTACGCAGTATTTT. Translating gives CASCDETGVAITQYF.